This T cell receptor beta chain was captured in a study of blood T cell repertoires in COVID-19. For the study at large: Samples came from the United States, Italy and Spain, spanning acute and convalescent COVID-19.

From germline, CDR1 is KGHDR and CDR2 SFDVKD. The CDR3 loop spans 14 amino acids. J lost 6 bases, V lost 5 bases, and 4 bases had no gene match. The repertoire was sequenced with immunoSEQ multiplex PCR; TCRdb's copy has only in-frame clones and lacks some. The sample shows 25,000 to 30,000 clones, roughly 65% of them seen only once. This clone was seen more than once but under ten times. The clonotype originates from a human donor in a cohort sampled during active COVID-19. Source material: peripheral blood. This rearrangement joins TRBV24-1 to TRBJ2-3; 10 bases map to TRBD2. The CDR3 region is CATSVSGRADTQYF. Written as DNA, the CDR3 is TGTGCCACCAGTGTGAGCGGGAGGGCGGATACGCAGTATTTT.